Listed here are 20 T cell receptor beta chains from one sample, sequenced in a study of early T cells in non-severe SARS-CoV-2 infection (dated by TCRdb to 2020 to 2023). The library was obtained by 5' RACE. Sequencing used a NextSeq 500. Using fastp trimming at Q25 and MiXCR clonotype assembly, TCRdb reanalyzed the public sequencing data and kept in-frame beta chains. Identical CDR3 protein sequences are pooled into one entry, listed with their most common genes and DNA. Present in this sample are more than 45,000 distinct CDR3 sequences, approximately 5.6% of which were seen just once. The ten top clones hold 6.5% to 8.5% of the sample. Material for sequencing was whole blood. The receptor set was obtained from an adult who was a healthcare worker with PCR-confirmed SARS-CoV-2 infection or an uninfected control (not recorded which).

This clonotype occurred many times. This chain uses TRBV5-5 with TRBJ2-7; 7 nucleotides agree with TRBD1. This CDR3 spans 15 amino acids. Germline CDR1 reads SGHKS; CDR2 reads YYEKEE (reference sequence). V trimming: 4 bases; J trimming: 2 bases; junction bases outside the gene matches: 9. CDR3 DNA sequence: TGTGCCAGCAGCAAGGGACAGCTAGTCCCCTACGAGCAGTACTTC. This encodes CASSKGQLVPYEQYF.

This clonotype was seen at least ten times. The chain links TRBV7-6 to TRBJ2-7, with D hard to call. This CDR3 has 12 amino acids. CDR1 is SGHVS, CDR2 FNYEAQ, per germline. Trimming shortened V by 0 bases and J by 2 bases, and 2 bases separated the two germline ends. CDR3 sequence: CASSLAPYEQYF. The CDR3 DNA reads TGTGCCAGCAGCTTAGCGCCCTACGAGCAGTACTTC.

The V gene is TRBV7-2, the J gene TRBJ1-1, with a weak D call TRBD1 (5 bases). V was trimmed by 5 bases and J by 8 bases, leaving 21 bases between them. CDR1 is SGHTA and CDR2 is FQGNSA in the germline V gene. The CDR3 runs to 15 residues. The CDR3 sequence: CASSITVSGLNEAFF. The CDR3 region has the DNA TGTGCCAGCAGCATAACGGTGTCGGGACTGAACGAAGCTTTCTTT.

This chain links TRBV11-2 with TRBJ1-2; TRBD1 matches at 8 bases. The CDR3 is made up of 16 amino acids. The J segment lost 4 bases and the V segment lost 5 bases, leaving 12 bases of the junction unmatched. The V gene's germline CDR1 is SGHAT and CDR2 FQNNGV. The CDR3 protein is CASSRNTRGPGYGYTF. The CDR3 region has the DNA TGTGCCAGCAGCCGCAACACCAGGGGGCCTGGCTATGGCTACACCTTC.

As to this clonotype: At one end, the junction sequence differs from germline, possibly due to a read error. The chain employs TRBV7-9 and TRBJ2-7; 12 bases are shared with TRBD2. CDR3 length: 13 amino acids. Germline loops: CDR1 SEHNR, CDR2 FQNEAQ (reference sequence). CDR3 bases: TGTGCCAGCAGCTCGACTAGCGGGAGCGAGCAGCACTTC. Encoded protein: CASSSTSGSEQHF.

In this sample, this clonotype turned up many times. This chain connects TRBV12-5 to TRBJ2-7; the D gene is possibly TRBD1 (6 bases). The CDR3 loop spans 15 amino acids. Looked up from germline, CDR1 is LGHNT and CDR2 is FRNRAP. Trimming cost V 5 bases and J 3 bases, with 17 bases left between them. CDR3 bases: TGTGCTAGTGGTCAACAAATTAACAGGGACTACGAGCAGTACTTC. Encoded protein: CASGQQINRDYEQYF.

Ten or more counts support this clonotype. The chain has TRBV20-1 and TRBJ2-3, with TRBD2 matching over 10 bases. Germline CDR1 and CDR2: DFQATT and SNEGSKA (reference sequence). The trim removed 0 bases at V and 1 base at J, leaving 7 bases unmatched. The CDR3 covers 17 residues. CDR3 residues: CSARDRKRGGRTDTQYF. DNA for the CDR3: TGCAGTGCTAGAGATCGAAAGCGGGGGGGACGCACAGATACGCAGTATTTT.

The sample holds many counts of this clonotype. The J gene is TRBJ2-5, the V gene TRBV20-1; D is undetermined. Deletions cut 4 bases from V and 7 bases from J, with 13 bases between. CDR3 length: 12 residues. CDR1 is DFQATT, CDR2 SNEGSKA, per germline (reference sequence). CDR3 protein: CSATPLKGTQYF. The CDR3 nucleotides are TGCAGTGCTACACCCCTTAAGGGGACCCAGTACTTC.

This clonotype was picked up many times. The chain couples TRBV7-9 to TRBJ2-6; perhaps TRBD2 as D (6 bases). Trimming removed 5 bases at V and 0 bases at J, with 14 bases between. There are 17 residues in the CDR3. Germline V gene data show CDR1 as SEHNR and CDR2 as FQNEAQ (reference sequence). In nucleotides, the CDR3 is TGTGCCAGCAGCCTGCTTAGCGGTCCCTCTGGGGCCAACGTCCTGACTTTC. Amino acid sequence: CASSLLSGPSGANVLTF.

This chain uses TRBV18 with TRBJ2-3, with D possibly matching TRBD2 (5 bases). Trimming shortened V by 1 base and J by 0 bases, and 8 bases separated the two germline ends. Germline V CDR1 and CDR2: KGHSH, LQKENI. The CDR3 consists of 15 residues. The CDR3: CASSPLRTSTDTQYF. As DNA, the CDR3 is TGTGCCAGCTCACCACTGCGGACTAGCACAGATACGCAGTATTTT.

CDR3 in amino acids: CASSRTRGANNEQFF. The CDR3 nucleotides are TGTGCCAGCAGTCGAACGAGGGGCGCTAACAATGAGCAGTTCTTC. The chain recombines TRBV25-1 with TRBJ2-1; D may correspond to TRBD1 or TRBD2 (5 bases each). The CDR3 loop spans 15 amino acids. Germline assignment: CDR1 MGHDK and CDR2 SYGVNS. Trimming pared 5 bases from V and 5 bases from J, leaving 16 bases between.

This clonotype has only a few counts. The chain uses TRBV6-2 or TRBV6-3 and TRBJ2-2, with 11 bases fitting TRBD2. V lost 6 bases and J lost 1; bases outside the gene matches: 7. This CDR3 comprises 17 residues. In germline, CDR1 is MNHEY, CDR2 SVGEGT. The CDR3, as DNA: TGTGCCAGCAGAAGGGTGACTAGCGGGATGAACACCGGGGAGCTGTTTTTT. This codes for CASRRVTSGMNTGELFF.

This clonotype occurred many times. The chain recombines TRBV20-1 with TRBJ2-5, with D maybe TRBD2 (7 bases). The CDR3 extends over 16 amino acids. Germline assignment: CDR1 DFQATT and CDR2 SNEGSKA (reference sequence). V was shortened by 1 base and J by 3 bases, with 18 bases between the two germline ends. As DNA, the CDR3 is TGCAGTGCTAGAGGTGGGGGCCCGGGAGGAAAAGAGACCCAGTACTTC. Protein product: CSARGGGPGGKETQYF.

This clonotype has a count of ten or more. The chain has TRBV9 and TRBJ2-3; D uncertain. Per germline, CDR1 SGDLS and CDR2 YYNGEE. The V end lost 4 bases, the J end lost 3 bases, and 15 bases lay between the germline ends. The CDR3 consists of 15 residues. The CDR3 coding sequence is TGTGCCAGCAGCACTGAAGGGCCCGGGACAGATACGCAGTATTTT. This encodes CASSTEGPGTDTQYF.

CDR3 residues: CASSLAGSNDEQFF. CDR3 DNA sequence: TGTGCCAGCAGCTTAGCGGGTAGCAACGATGAGCAGTTCTTC. This chain uses TRBV7-9 with TRBJ2-1; D gene ambiguous. The CDR3 contains 14 residues. Germline CDR1 reads SEHNR; CDR2 reads FQNEAQ (reference sequence). The germline V and J ends were trimmed by 0 bases and 8 bases, with 11 bases remaining between them.

In its sample, this clonotype was seen many times. This chain connects TRBV30 to TRBJ2-3, with 8 bases that match TRBD2. The CDR3 is made up of 15 amino acids. Losses at the gene ends were 4 bases for V and 1 base for J; bases not matched to a gene: 7. Germline V lookup: CDR1 GTSNPN, CDR2 SVGIG (reference sequence). CDR3 nucleotides: TGTGCCTGGAAGGACGGGGGGGCTCGCACAGATACGCAGTATTTT. This codes for CAWKDGGARTDTQYF.

The V and J genes are TRBV7-9 and TRBJ2-5; 8 positions match TRBD2. Germline CDR1 SEHNR, CDR2 FQNEAQ (reference sequence). V shed 3 bases, J shed 4 bases, and the junction held 7 bases outside the gene matches. The CDR3 is 15 amino acids. CDR3 in DNA: TGTGCCAGCAGCTTTGGAGCGGGGGAGGGAGAGACCCAGTACTTC. Its protein product is CASSFGAGEGETQYF.

The chain joins TRBV5-5 to TRBJ1-2, with a possible D match to TRBD1 (5 bases). Germline CDR1 reads SGHKS; CDR2 reads YYEKEE (reference sequence). V lost 1 base and J 0 bases, leaving 13 bases between the germline ends. The CDR3 runs to 16 residues. CDR3: CASSLPFPGTNYGYTF. DNA for the CDR3: TGTGCCAGCAGCTTGCCGTTTCCAGGGACTAACTATGGCTACACCTTC.

Ten or more counts support this clonotype. The chain joins TRBV27 to TRBJ1-2; D not certain. V was clipped by 6 bases and J by 0 bases, with 14 bases between them. The CDR3 totals 15 residues. Germline-derived CDR1 and CDR2 are MNHEY and SMNVEV (reference sequence). Written as DNA, the CDR3 is TGTGCCAGCAGCCCCACCGTTGGGGCTAACTATGGCTACACCTTC. This encodes CASSPTVGANYGYTF.

This clonotype was observed many times. CDR3 sequence: CASSRQGEQNSPLHF. The CDR3, as DNA: TGTGCCAGCAGCAGACAGGGCGAACAGAATTCACCCCTCCACTTT. The gene calls are TRBV6-1 and TRBJ1-6, with 7 bases identical to TRBD1. CDR3 size: 15 residues. Germline CDR1 is MNHNS and CDR2 is SASEGT. Losses at the gene ends were 6 bases for V and 7 bases for J; bases not matched to a gene: 9.